This TCR beta chain was observed in a study of blood T cell repertoires in COVID-19. Overall study context: The United States, Italy and Spain supplied acute and convalescent COVID-19 samples.

In the original analysis: Scientists estimated how many nucleated cells there were by amplifying reference gene primers. The repertoire was sequenced with immunoSEQ multiplex PCR; TCRdb's copy has only in-frame clones and lacks some. From that table come the V and J calls and clone size; the DNA was used to work out D and trimming. The repertoire holds 150,000 to 200,000 clones, with around 88% as singletons. Germline CDR1 SGHRS, CDR2 YFSETQ. V dropped 0 bases and J dropped 5; count of bases not matched to a gene: 2. The CDR3 covers 15 residues. The sequence derives from a woman aged 25 to 39 with acute or convalescent COVID-19. The sample consisted of peripheral blood. This chain links TRBV5-1 with TRBJ2-3, with 11 bases identical to TRBD2. The CDR3 loop is CASSLGGLAGDTQYF. The DNA for the CDR3 is TGCGCCAGCAGCTTGGGAGGACTAGCGGGAGATACGCAGTATTTT.